This TCR beta chain was captured by sequencing in a study of vaccination and CD4 T cells after COVID-19. The Oncomine TCR Beta short-read assay was applied to DNA of cultured CD4+ T cells. Via MiXCR, TCRdb re-called the PCR reads, giving one row per CDR3 protein. The sample lists over 3,500 distinct CDR3 sequences; approximately 19% were seen once. Trimming stripped 5 bases from V and 3 bases from J, with 19 bases between. The CDR3 contains 15 residues. From germline, CDR1 is SQVTM and CDR2 ANQGSEA. This clonotype showed up just a few times. Its antigen is still unknown. Treatment here: roughly ten-day PBMC culture with coronavirus spike peptide pools or control peptides (ViraFEST assay).

Sequenced material: CD4+ T cells from blood, cultured in vitro. The sequence derives from a human donor who had recovered from COVID-19. The rearrangement uses TRBV29-1 and TRBJ1-1, with a possible D match to TRBD1 (5 bases). CDR3 amino acids: CSVTPPWQGYTEAFF. DNA for the CDR3: TGCAGCGTTACACCCCCTTGGCAGGGCTACACTGAAGCTTTCTTT.